The clone carrying this T cell receptor beta chain was seen once. Between the trimmed V and J ends, which lost 3 bases and 7 bases, there was a span of 12 bases. The CDR3 runs to 13 residues. The germline V gene encodes CDR1 MNHEY and CDR2 SVGAGI. The sample comes from a study of memory CD4+ T cells and cytomegalovirus serostatus. Sequencing was performed with immunoSEQ multiplex PCR; in TCRdb, only in-frame clones are kept and a portion is missing. The data show 35,000 to 50,000 clones, with roughly 83% seen just once and more than 0.95% held by the top ten. The sort gate was single viable CD3+CD4+CD8-CD45RO+ cells for memory CD4+ T cells.

The TCR sequence derives from an adult in good health and CMV-seronegative. The chain recombines TRBV6-5 with TRBJ1-1, with a possible D match to TRBD1 (5 bases). What was sequenced was memory CD4+ T cells from blood. CDR3 sequence (DNA): TGTGCCAGCAGTTATGGGGACGTTTTTGAAGCTTTCTTT. This sequence encodes CASSYGDVFEAFF.